This TCR beta chain was identified during a study of shared clonotypes between healthy human individuals. Looking at the study overall: Three plates were used per donor for CD4 naive, three for CD4 memory, two for CD8 naive and one for CD8 memory. Study-wide points: Naive CD4 clonotype sharing across a few donors was about 5.3%. Measured sharing among donors was expected to vary with sequencing depth.

Sequencing was performed with immunoSEQ multiplex PCR; in TCRdb, only in-frame clones are kept and a portion is missing. The sample records roughly 1 million clones, about 77% being singletons. In regard to this clone: Its specificity is not known.

The CDR3 loop spans 16 amino acids. The V and J ends lost 7 bases and 5 bases respectively, with 23 bases between them. From germline, CDR1 is MGHRA and CDR2 YSYEKL. The chain is built from TRBV4-1 and TRBJ1-1; D is undetermined. The sample was memory CD4+ T cells sorted from blood. Noted subset: CD45RA-negative fraction. The receptor's source is a man aged 18 to 30 in good health. The chain's CDR3 is CASTLTESLGLTEAFF. In DNA, the CDR3 is TGCGCCAGCACCCTGACCGAAAGTCTGGGGTTGACTGAAGCTTTCTTT.